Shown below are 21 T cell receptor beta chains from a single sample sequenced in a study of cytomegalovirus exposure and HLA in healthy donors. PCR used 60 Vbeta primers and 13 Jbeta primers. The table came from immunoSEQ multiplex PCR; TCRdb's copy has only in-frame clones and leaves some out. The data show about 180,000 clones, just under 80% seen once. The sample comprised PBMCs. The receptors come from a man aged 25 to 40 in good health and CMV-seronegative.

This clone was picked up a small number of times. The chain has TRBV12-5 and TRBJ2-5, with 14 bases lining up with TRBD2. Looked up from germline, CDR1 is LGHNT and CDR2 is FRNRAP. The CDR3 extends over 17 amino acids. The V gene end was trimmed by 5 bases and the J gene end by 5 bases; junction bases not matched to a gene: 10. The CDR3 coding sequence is TGTGCTAGTGGTCCCGGACTAGCGGGAGGCCTGGGGGAGACCCAGTACTTC. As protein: CASGPGLAGGLGETQYF.

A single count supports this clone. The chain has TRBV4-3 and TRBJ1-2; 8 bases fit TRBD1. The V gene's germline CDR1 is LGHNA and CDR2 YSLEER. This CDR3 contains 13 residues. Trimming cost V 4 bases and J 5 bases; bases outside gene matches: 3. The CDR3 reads CASSRDRGYGYTF. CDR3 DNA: TGCGCCAGCAGCCGAGACAGGGGATATGGCTACACCTTC.

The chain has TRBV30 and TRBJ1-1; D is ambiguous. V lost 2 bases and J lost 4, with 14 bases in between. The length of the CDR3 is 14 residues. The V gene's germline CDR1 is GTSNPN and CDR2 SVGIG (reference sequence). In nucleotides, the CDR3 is TGTGCCTGGAGTCCCCCCCAGGCGGGCACTGAAGCTTTCTTT. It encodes CAWSPPQAGTEAFF.

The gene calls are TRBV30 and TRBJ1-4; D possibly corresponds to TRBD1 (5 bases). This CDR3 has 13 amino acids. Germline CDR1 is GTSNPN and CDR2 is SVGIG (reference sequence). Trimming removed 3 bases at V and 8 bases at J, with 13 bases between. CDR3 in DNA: TGTGCCTGGAGCCGGGCAGGGAGGGAAAAACTGTTTTTT. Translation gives CAWSRAGREKLFF.

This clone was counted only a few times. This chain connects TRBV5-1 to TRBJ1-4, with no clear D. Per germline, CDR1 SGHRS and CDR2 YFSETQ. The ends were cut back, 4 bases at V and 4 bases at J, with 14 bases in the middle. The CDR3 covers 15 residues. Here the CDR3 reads CASSLLTTGNEKLFF. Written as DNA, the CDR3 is TGCGCCAGCAGCCTATTGACAACCGGTAATGAAAAACTGTTTTTT.

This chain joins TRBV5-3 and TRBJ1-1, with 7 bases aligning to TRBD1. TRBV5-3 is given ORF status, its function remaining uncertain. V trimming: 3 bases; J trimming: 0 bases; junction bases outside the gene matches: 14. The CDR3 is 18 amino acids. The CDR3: CARSSDRSQLEMNTEAFF. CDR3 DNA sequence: TGTGCCAGAAGCTCGGACAGGTCCCAATTAGAAATGAACACTGAAGCTTTCTTT.

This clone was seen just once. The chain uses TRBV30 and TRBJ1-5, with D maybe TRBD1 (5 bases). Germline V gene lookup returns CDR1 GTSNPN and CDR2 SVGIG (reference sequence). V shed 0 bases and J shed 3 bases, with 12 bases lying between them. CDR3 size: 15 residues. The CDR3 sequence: CAWSVLGQANQPQHF. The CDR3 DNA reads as TGTGCCTGGAGTGTACTCGGACAAGCCAATCAGCCCCAGCATTTT.

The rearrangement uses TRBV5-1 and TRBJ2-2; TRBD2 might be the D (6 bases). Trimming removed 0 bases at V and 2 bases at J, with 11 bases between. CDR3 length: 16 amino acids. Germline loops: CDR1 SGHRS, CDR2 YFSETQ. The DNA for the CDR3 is TGCGCCAGCAGCTTGGAGGCGGGGTTAAACACCGGGGAGCTGTTTTTT. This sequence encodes CASSLEAGLNTGELFF.

The CDR3 loop reads CASRITGNEQFF. CDR3 nucleotide sequence: TGTGCCAGCAGGATTACTGGCAATGAGCAGTTCTTC. The genes are TRBV7-9 and TRBJ2-1; D ambiguous. Germline assignment: CDR1 SEHNR and CDR2 FQNEAQ (reference sequence). V was pared by 6 bases and J by 6 bases, with 9 bases between. CDR3 length: 12 amino acids.

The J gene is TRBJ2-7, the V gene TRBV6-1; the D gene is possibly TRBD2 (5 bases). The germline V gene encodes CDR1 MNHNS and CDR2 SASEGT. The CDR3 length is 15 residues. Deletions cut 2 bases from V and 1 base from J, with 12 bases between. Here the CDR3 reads CASSELLTGSYEQYF. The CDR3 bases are TGTGCCAGCAGTGAACTCCTAACGGGGTCCTACGAGCAGTACTTC.

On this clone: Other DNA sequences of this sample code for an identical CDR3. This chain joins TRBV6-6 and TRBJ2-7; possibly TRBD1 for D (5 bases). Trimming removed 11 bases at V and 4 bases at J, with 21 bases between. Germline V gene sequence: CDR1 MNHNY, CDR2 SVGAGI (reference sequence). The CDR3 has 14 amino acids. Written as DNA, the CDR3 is TGTGCCGCGACGTGGGGCGGAGCTGAATACGAGCAGTACTTC. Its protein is CAATWGGAEYEQYF.

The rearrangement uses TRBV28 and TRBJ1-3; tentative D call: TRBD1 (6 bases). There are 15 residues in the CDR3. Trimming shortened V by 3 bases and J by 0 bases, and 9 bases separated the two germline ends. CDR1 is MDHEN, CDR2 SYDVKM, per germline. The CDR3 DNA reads TGTGCCAGCAGTTTGGCAGGGGCCTCTGGAAACACCATATATTTT. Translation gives CASSLAGASGNTIYF.

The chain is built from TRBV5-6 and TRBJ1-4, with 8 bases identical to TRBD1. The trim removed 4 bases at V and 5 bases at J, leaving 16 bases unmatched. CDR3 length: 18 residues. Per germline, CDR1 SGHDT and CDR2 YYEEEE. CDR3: CASSAPMTRQGWNEKLFF. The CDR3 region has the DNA TGTGCCAGCAGCGCTCCAATGACTCGACAGGGGTGGAATGAAAAACTGTTTTTT.

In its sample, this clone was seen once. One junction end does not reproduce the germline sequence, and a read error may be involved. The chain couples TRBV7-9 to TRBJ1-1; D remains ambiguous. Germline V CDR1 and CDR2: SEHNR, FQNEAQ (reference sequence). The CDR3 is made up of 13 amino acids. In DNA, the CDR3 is TGTTCCAGCAGCTTAACAGCGAACACTGAAGCTTTCTTT. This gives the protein CSSSLTANTEAFF.

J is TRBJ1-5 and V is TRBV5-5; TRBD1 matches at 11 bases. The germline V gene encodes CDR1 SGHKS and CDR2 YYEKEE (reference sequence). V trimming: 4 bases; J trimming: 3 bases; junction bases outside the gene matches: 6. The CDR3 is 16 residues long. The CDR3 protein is CASSLGTGGYNQPQHF. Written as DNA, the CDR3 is TGTGCCAGCAGCCTAGGGACAGGGGGTTACAATCAGCCCCAGCATTTT.

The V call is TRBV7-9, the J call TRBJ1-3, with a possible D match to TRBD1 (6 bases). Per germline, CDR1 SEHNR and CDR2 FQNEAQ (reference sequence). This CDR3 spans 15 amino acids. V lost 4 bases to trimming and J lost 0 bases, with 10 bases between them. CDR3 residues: CASSSQGSSGNTIYF. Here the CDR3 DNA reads TGTGCCAGCAGCTCACAGGGTAGCTCTGGAAACACCATATATTTT. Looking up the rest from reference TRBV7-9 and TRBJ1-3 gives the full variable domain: DTGVSQNPRHKITKRGQNVTFRCDPISEHNRLYWYRQTLGQGPEFLTYFQNEAQLEKSRLLSDRFSAERPKGSFSTLEIQRTEQGDSAMYLCASSSQGSSGNTIYFGEGSWLTVV.

This CDR3 is CASSEKREDTQYF. The DNA of the CDR3 is TGCGCCAGCAGTGAAAAGAGGGAGGATACGCAGTATTTT. The chain carries TRBV10-2 and TRBJ2-3; weak D call: TRBD2 (5 bases). From germline, CDR1 is WSHSY and CDR2 SAAADI. V lost 3 bases, J lost 6 bases, and 10 bases lay in between. This CDR3 contains 13 residues.

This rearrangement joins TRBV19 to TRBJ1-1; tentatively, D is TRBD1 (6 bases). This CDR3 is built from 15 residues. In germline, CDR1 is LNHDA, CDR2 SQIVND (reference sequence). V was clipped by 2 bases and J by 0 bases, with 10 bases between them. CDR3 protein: CASSIFGQMNTEAFF. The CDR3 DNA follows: TGTGCCAGTAGTATATTCGGACAGATGAACACTGAAGCTTTCTTT.

The DNA of the CDR3 is TGCGCCAGCAGCCAATCACAAGGGCTAGCGGGGCCTCGCCGCCCCCAAGAGACCCAGTACTTC. Amino acid sequence: CASSQSQGLAGPRRPQETQYF. The J gene is TRBJ2-5, the V gene TRBV4-1, with 9 bases matching TRBD2. From germline, CDR1 is MGHRA and CDR2 YSYEKL. The V and J ends lost 2 bases and 1 base, in that order; junction bases with no gene match: 20. The CDR3 spans 21 residues.

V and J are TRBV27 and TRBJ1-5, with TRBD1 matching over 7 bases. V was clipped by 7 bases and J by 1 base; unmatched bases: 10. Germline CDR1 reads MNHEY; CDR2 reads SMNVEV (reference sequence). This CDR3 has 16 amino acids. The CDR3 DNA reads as TGTGCCAGCACCCTAACAGGGGTGGGGAGCAATCAGCCCCAGCATTTT. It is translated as CASTLTGVGSNQPQHF.

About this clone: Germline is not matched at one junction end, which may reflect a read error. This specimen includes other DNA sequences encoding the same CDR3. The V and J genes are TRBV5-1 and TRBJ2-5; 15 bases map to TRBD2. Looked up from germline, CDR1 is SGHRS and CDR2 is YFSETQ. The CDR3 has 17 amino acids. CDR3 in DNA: TGTGCCAGCAGCTACGGACTAGCGGGGGGGGATGAAGAGACCCAGTACTTC. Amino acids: CASSYGLAGGDEETQYF. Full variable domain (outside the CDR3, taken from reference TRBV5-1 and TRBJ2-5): KAGVTQTPRYLIKTRGQQVTLSCSPISGHRSVSWYQQTPGQGLQFLFEYFSETQRNKGNFPGRFSGRQFSNSRSEMNVSTLELGDSALYLCASSYGLAGGDEETQYFGPGTRLLVL.